The rows below give T cell receptor beta chains drawn from one sample of a study of blood T cell repertoires in COVID-19. Repertoires were generated with immunoSEQ multiplex PCR, while TCRdb's copy carries only in-frame clones and drops some. The table records about 240,000 clones, approximately 90% of them present only once. The sequencing input was PBMCs or T cells enriched from blood (not recorded which). The receptors were gathered from a woman in her 30s who had recovered from COVID-19. The CDR3 runs from the conserved cysteine through the conserved F or W. Each record gives: V gene, J gene, D gene, clone size, CDR3 DNA, CDR3 protein. D genes are given only for firm matches. The size of a clone is reported for some rows only, either as once, few or many, or as a class for expanded clones.

>TRBV19|TRBJ2-1|TRBD1|-
TGTGCCAGTAGTATAGGGGGACAGGGGGCCTACAATGAGCAGTTCTTC
CASSIGGQGAYNEQFF
>TRBV12-3/TRBV12-4|TRBJ1-2|-|-
TGTGCCAGCAGTGAGACAGTGAACTATGGCTACACCTTC
CASSETVNYGYTF
>TRBV5-6|TRBJ1-2|TRBD1|-
TGTGCCAGCATTAGGGGGCAGGGTGGCTACACCTTC
CASIRGQGGYTF
>TRBV9|TRBJ1-1|TRBD1|-
TGTGCCAGCAGCTTAAGAGGACAGGTTAGAGCTGACACTGAAGCTTTCTTT
CASSLRGQVRADTEAFF
>TRBV27|TRBJ2-7|TRBD1|-
TGTGCCAGCAGCCTCTCCCGGGACAGGGGGGCCCACGAGCAGTACTTC
CASSLSRDRGAHEQYF
>TRBV11-3|TRBJ1-1|-|-
TGTGCCAGCAGCTCAGGACAGAACACTGAAGCTTTCTTT
CASSSGQNTEAFF
>TRBV7-8|TRBJ1-2|-|-
TGTGCCAGCAGCCCCGGGGGAGGCGAGGGTGTAGATGGCTACACCTTC
CASSPGGGEGVDGYTF
>TRBV11-3|TRBJ2-1|TRBD1|-
TGTGCCAGCAGCCCCAGGACAGGGAAAGATAATGAGCAGTTCTTC
CASSPRTGKDNEQFF
>TRBV19|TRBJ1-6|-|-
TGTGCCAGTAGTACCGCCTGGAGCTCCTATAATTCACCCCTCCACTTT
CASSTAWSSYNSPLHF
>TRBV19|TRBJ2-7|TRBD1|few
TGTGCCAGTAGTATGCCCGGGACAGGTTCCTACGAGCAGTACTTC
CASSMPGTGSYEQYF
>TRBV9|TRBJ1-4|-|-
TGTGCCAGCAGCGTAGATCAGGGGTGGGAAAAACTGTTTTTT
CASSVDQGWEKLFF
>TRBV6-5|TRBJ1-4|TRBD1|few
TGTGCCAGCAGTTTCACCACAGGGGTGGGTGAAAAACTGTTTTTT
CASSFTTGVGEKLFF
>TRBV10-3|TRBJ1-2|-|once
TGTGCCATCACTACGGACAGATTTTATGGCTACACCTTC
CAITTDRFYGYTF
>TRBV29-1|TRBJ2-3|TRBD1|-
TGCAGCGGACAACAGGGGGCGCCGGGAGATACGCAGTATTTT
CSGQQGAPGDTQYF
>TRBV29-1|TRBJ1-4|-|-
TGCAGCGTTGAAGACAGCGCTAATGAAAAACTGTTTTTT
CSVEDSANEKLFF
>TRBV30|TRBJ1-4|-|-
TGTGCCTGGGGCGAGGGTACCCGAAAACTGTTTTTT
CAWGEGTRKLFF
>TRBV28|TRBJ2-7|-|-
TGTGCCAGCACCCTCCCAGGAAGTGAGCAGTACTTC
CASTLPGSEQYF
>TRBV9|TRBJ2-2|TRBD2|once
TGTGCCAGCAGCCCCCGGGGGGGCCACATCGAGACCGAGCTGTTTTTT
CASSPRGGHIETELFF
>TRBV6-5|TRBJ1-1|TRBD1|-
TGTGCCAGCAGCCGGACAGGCAACACTGAAGCTTTCTTT
CASSRTGNTEAFF
>TRBV7-2|TRBJ1-2|TRBD1|-
TGTGCCAGCAGCTTAGGCAGGGGGCAGGGCTACACCTTC
CASSLGRGQGYTF
>TRBV14|TRBJ1-3|-|once
TGTGCCAGCAGCCAAGAACCAGGCTCCCTATACTCTGGAAACACCATATATTTT
CASSQEPGSLYSGNTIYF
>TRBV19|TRBJ1-4|TRBD1|-
TGTGCCAGTAGTATTGGACAGGCGGATAATGAAAAACTGTTTTTT
CASSIGQADNEKLFF
>TRBV19|TRBJ2-2|TRBD1|-
TGTGCCAGTAGGTTCGACAGGGGGTTCGTGCGAGTAGGGACCGGGGAGCTGTTTTTT
CASRFDRGFVRVGTGELFF
>TRBV7-9|TRBJ2-2|TRBD1|-
TGTGCCAGCAACTACGACAGGGTATCAAACACCGGGGAGCTGTTTTTT
CASNYDRVSNTGELFF
>TRBV30|TRBJ2-7|-|-
TGTGCCTGGAGTGTTGGTCGCGTCCACGAGCAGTACTTC
CAWSVGRVHEQYF
>TRBV30|TRBJ2-1|-|-
TGTGCCTGGATATGGGGAGGGGGCAATGAGCAGTTCTTC
CAWIWGGGNEQFF
>TRBV20-1|TRBJ2-3|TRBD1|-
TGCAGTGCTAGTACTTCCGCGGGACAGGGGTCAGATACGCAGTATTTT
CSASTSAGQGSDTQYF
>TRBV28|TRBJ1-4|TRBD1|-
TGTGCCAGCATCCAGGGGGCAGGAGGTGAAAAACTGTTTTTT
CASIQGAGGEKLFF
>TRBV9|TRBJ2-3|-|-
TGTGCCAGCAGCGGCGGCGGGACCCTCCTCACAGATACGCAGTATTTT
CASSGGGTLLTDTQYF
>TRBV29-1|TRBJ1-2|-|-
TGCAGCGTTGAAGAGTCCAGGGCCGGCTACACCTTC
CSVEESRAGYTF
>TRBV9|TRBJ1-2|-|-
TGTGCCAGCAGCGTAGACCACAAGGGGGGCTACACCTTC
CASSVDHKGGYTF
>TRBV6-5|TRBJ1-6|TRBD1|-
TGTGCCAGCAGGAAGGAGGGACAGAATAATTCACCCCTCCACTTT
CASRKEGQNNSPLHF
>TRBV6-6|TRBJ2-3|-|-
TGTGCCAGCAGTCCCTACTCCCCCACAGATACGCAGTATTTT
CASSPYSPTDTQYF
>TRBV28|TRBJ2-7|-|-
TGTGCCAGCAGCGCGCGGAGGCAGCGCTACGAGCAGTACTTC
CASSARRQRYEQYF
>TRBV2|TRBJ1-6|-|few
TGTGCCAGCAGGAGGACAGTTAATAATTCACCCCTCCACTTT
CASRRTVNNSPLHF
>TRBV27|TRBJ1-2|TRBD1|-
TGTGCCAGCAGTTTATCGGGACAGGGATTATTCGGGGACTATGGCTACACCTTC
CASSLSGQGLFGDYGYTF
>TRBV18|TRBJ2-7|-|-
TGTGCCAGCTCACCACAAGGGGATCACGAGCAGTACTTC
CASSPQGDHEQYF
>TRBV3-1/TRBV3-2|TRBJ2-1|-|-
TGTGCCAGCAGCCTAACAGAGGGGGTAATCAGCGGGCAGTTCTTC
CASSLTEGVISGQFF
>TRBV11-3|TRBJ1-1|-|few
TGTGCCAGCAGCTTATACGGGGGTGAAACTGAAGCTTTCTTT
CASSLYGGETEAFF
>TRBV29-1|TRBJ1-5|-|-
TGCAGCGTTTCAGGGAATAGCAATCAGCCCCAGCATTTT
CSVSGNSNQPQHF
>TRBV4-1|TRBJ1-4|-|-
TGCGCCAGCAGCCCGGCGTCGGGGGGCAATGAAAAACTGTTTTTT
CASSPASGGNEKLFF
>TRBV4-2|TRBJ2-1|TRBD2|-
TGTGCCAGCAGCCATCCCGGGACTATAAATGAGCAGTTCTTC
CASSHPGTINEQFF
>TRBV28|TRBJ2-1|-|-
TGTGCCAGCAGTTTATTTCAGACAGGCACCTACAATGAGCAGTTCTTC
CASSLFQTGTYNEQFF
>TRBV9|TRBJ2-7|-|-
TGTGCCAGCAGCACCGGACAGACATCCTACGAGCAGTACTTC
CASSTGQTSYEQYF
>TRBV18|TRBJ1-5|TRBD1|-
TGTGCCAGCTCACCCAGGGGGGAGGGCAATCAGCCCCAGCATTTT
CASSPRGEGNQPQHF
>TRBV7-2|TRBJ2-1|TRBD2|once
TGTGCCAGCAGTCCTCGAACTAGCGGGATTTACAATGAGCAGTTCTTC
CASSPRTSGIYNEQFF
>TRBV15|TRBJ1-2|TRBD1|-
TGTGCCACCACCCTAACAGGGGAAAGTGGCTACACCTTC
CATTLTGESGYTF
>TRBV24-1|TRBJ1-6|-|-
TGTGCCACCAGTTCACAGGGTGGTTCACCCCTCCACTTT
CATSSQGGSPLHF